A single sample is the source of the 31 T cell receptor beta chains below, sequenced in a study of blood T cell repertoires in COVID-19. Using immunoSEQ multiplex PCR, the repertoire was profiled, and TCRdb retains in-frame clones only, with some absent. The data show about 210,000 clones, 92% seen once. Sample: peripheral blood. These receptors were obtained from a man aged 25 to 45 with acute or convalescent COVID-19.

The V and J genes are TRBV28 and TRBJ1-1, with D uncertain. Germline CDR1 and CDR2: MDHEN and SYDVKM. Trimming stripped 3 bases from V and 11 bases from J, with 10 bases between. The CDR3 loop spans 11 amino acids. The CDR3 nucleotides are TGTGCCAGCAGTTTGTGGTATCGGGCTTTCTTT. As protein: CASSLWYRAFF.

V gene TRBV11-2 combines with J gene TRBJ2-1; D is perhaps TRBD1 (6 bases). The CDR3 runs 15 residues. V lost 7 bases and J 4 bases, leaving 17 bases between the germline ends. Per germline, CDR1 SGHAT and CDR2 FQNNGV. The DNA for the CDR3 is TGTGCCAGCATCCCTAGGACAGCCTTTTACAATGAGCAGTTCTTC. Translating gives CASIPRTAFYNEQFF.

The V and J genes are TRBV11-1 and TRBJ1-1; 7 bases align to TRBD1. CDR1 SGHAT and CDR2 FQDESV come from the germline V gene (reference sequence). Germline trimming cut 5 bases from V and 4 bases from J; bases unmatched to any gene: 4. The CDR3 contains 13 residues. The CDR3 nucleotides are TGTGCCAGCAGCCGTACAGGGGTCACTGAAGCTTTCTTT. This sequence encodes CASSRTGVTEAFF.

The genes are TRBV5-4 and TRBJ2-5; 9 nucleotides line up with TRBD2. The junction had 9 bases not matched to a gene; V was cut back by 4 bases and J by 5 bases. This CDR3 is built from 15 residues. Germline loops: CDR1 SGHNT, CDR2 YYREEE (reference sequence). CDR3 region: CASSVKVAGVETQYF. CDR3 DNA: TGTGCCAGCAGCGTCAAGGTAGCGGGAGTGGAGACCCAGTACTTC.

V and J are TRBV9 and TRBJ2-1; D is ambiguous. The V end was cut by 2 bases, the J end by 8 bases, with 14 bases between. The CDR3 runs 14 residues. From germline, CDR1 is SGDLS and CDR2 YYNGEE. The CDR3 spells CASSVGARLDEQFF. The CDR3 nucleotides read TGTGCCAGCAGCGTCGGAGCTCGCCTCGATGAGCAGTTCTTC.

The CDR3 bases are TGTGCCAGCTCACCACGGGACAACTACGAGCAGTACTTC. The encoded protein is CASSPRDNYEQYF. This sequence joins TRBV18 and TRBJ2-7; a weak D match, TRBD1 (6 bases). The germline V gene encodes CDR1 KGHSH and CDR2 LQKENI. The V gene lost 1 base and the J gene lost 3 bases, with 7 bases spanning the gap. The CDR3 totals 13 residues.

This chain links TRBV28 with TRBJ2-7, with D tentatively TRBD2 (6 bases). The CDR3 is 15 amino acids. Germline CDR1 MDHEN, CDR2 SYDVKM. Trimming stripped 6 bases from V and 0 bases from J, with 15 bases between. CDR3 bases: TGTGCCAGCAGCACGGTCGCGGGGATCTCCTACGAGCAGTACTTC. Amino acid sequence: CASSTVAGISYEQYF. Looking up the rest from reference TRBV28 and TRBJ2-7 gives the full variable domain: DVKVTQSSRYLVKRTGEKVFLECVQDMDHENMFWYRQDPGLGLRLIYFSYDVKMKEKGDIPEGYSVSREKKERFSLILESASTNQTSMYLCASSTVAGISYEQYFGPGTRLTVT.

J is TRBJ2-1 and V is TRBV5-1; 8 bases are a match to TRBD2. Germline V lookup: CDR1 SGHRS, CDR2 YFSETQ. J gave up 4 bases and V 4 bases, and 10 bases lay outside the gene matches. CDR3 length: 16 amino acids. In DNA, the CDR3 is TGCGCCAGCAGCCAGCGGGAGTGGCTGGGTTACAATGAGCAGTTCTTC. Protein: CASSQREWLGYNEQFF.

CDR3 in amino acids: CASSGGGAADTQYF. The CDR3 coding sequence is TGTGCCAGCAGTGGCGGGGGGGCGGCAGATACGCAGTATTTT. The chain is built from TRBV2 and TRBJ2-3; 9 bases are shared with TRBD2. This CDR3 contains 14 residues. The junction had 3 bases not matched to a gene; V was cut back by 4 bases and J by 4 bases. Per germline, CDR1 SNHLY and CDR2 FYNNEI.

The sample holds a few counts of this clone. V is TRBV7-8 and J is TRBJ2-2; 15 positions agree with TRBD2. The CDR3 covers 19 residues. J was trimmed by 3 bases and V by 3 bases; bases with no gene match: 8. The germline gives CDR1 SGHVS, CDR2 FQNEAQ. CDR3 loop: CASSFTGLAGGGYTGELFF. Written as DNA, the CDR3 is TGTGCCAGCAGCTTTACGGGACTAGCGGGAGGAGGATACACCGGGGAGCTGTTTTTT.

This clone was detected a few times. The rearrangement joins TRBV7-9 to TRBJ1-5; tentatively, D is TRBD1 (5 bases). V lost 1 base and J 5 bases, leaving 6 bases between the germline ends. The germline V gene has CDR1 SEHNR and CDR2 FQNEAQ (reference sequence). CDR3 length: 13 amino acids. This chain's CDR3 is CASSLGGDQPQHF. CDR3 bases: TGTGCCAGCAGCTTAGGGGGGGATCAGCCCCAGCATTTT.

The V and J genes are TRBV2 and TRBJ2-3; D not certain. Germline CDR1 reads SNHLY; CDR2 reads FYNNEI. The CDR3 spans 13 residues. V lost 3 bases, J lost 6 bases, and 10 bases lay in between. The CDR3 sequence is CASSEVSWDTQYF. The CDR3 DNA is TGTGCCAGCAGTGAGGTGAGCTGGGATACGCAGTATTTT.

The gene calls are TRBV19 and TRBJ2-7; 9 nucleotides line up with TRBD1. The CDR3 has 11 residues. V shed 10 bases and J 7 bases; nucleotides not matched to a gene: 5. CDR1 and CDR2 from the germline V gene are LNHDA and SQIVND (reference sequence). In nucleotides, the CDR3 is TGTGCCACTTGGACAGGGGTTGAGCAGTACTTC. Protein sequence: CATWTGVEQYF.

This chain connects TRBV4-1 to TRBJ1-1; D is uncertain. The CDR3 loop spans 10 amino acids. The germline V gene has CDR1 MGHRA and CDR2 YSYEKL. V was clipped by 1 base and J by 13 bases, with 7 bases between them. The CDR3 here is CASSQAGFFF. Here the CDR3 DNA reads TGCGCCAGCAGCCAAGCGGGGTTTTTCTTT.

CDR3 DNA: TGTGCCACCCCCGTGGGGGCAGGGGGGCCCTCTGGAAACACCATATATTTT. Its translation: CATPVGAGGPSGNTIYF. This chain connects TRBV24-1 to TRBJ1-3; 7 bases line up with TRBD1. The CDR3 loop spans 17 amino acids. From germline, CDR1 is KGHDR and CDR2 SFDVKD. Germline trimming cut 9 bases from V and 0 bases from J; bases unmatched to any gene: 13.

This rearrangement joins TRBV21-1 to TRBJ1-5; the table's TRBD1 call for D was not verified on the DNA. TRBV21-1 is a pseudogene. The CDR3 is 15 amino acids. The CDR3 nucleotides read TGTGCCAGCAGCCCCCGACAGGGATGTTGTCAGCCCCAGCATTTT. Protein sequence: CASSPRQGCCQPQHF.

V usage is TRBV28 and J usage is TRBJ2-6; a possible D gene is TRBD2 (6 bases). Germline-derived CDR1 and CDR2 are MDHEN and SYDVKM. The V gene lost 5 bases and the J gene lost 0 bases, with 8 bases spanning the gap. The CDR3 consists of 15 residues. DNA of the CDR3: TGTGCCAGCAGTCACGGGGGCTCTGGGGCCAACGTCCTGACTTTC. Translation: CASSHGGSGANVLTF.

The chain is built from TRBV21-1 and TRBJ1-2. TRBV21-1 is annotated as a pseudogene. CDR3 size: 15 residues. CDR3 amino acids: CASSTDGGRNYGYTF. CDR3 nucleotides: TGTGCCAGCAGCACCGACGGGGGACGGAACTATGGCTACACCTTC.

J is TRBJ1-3 and V is TRBV2, with D possibly being TRBD1 (5 bases). The germline gives CDR1 SNHLY, CDR2 FYNNEI. This CDR3 region has 17 residues. The V and J ends lost 7 bases and 0 bases respectively, with 19 bases between them. The CDR3 sequence is CASNRGGTPSSGNTIYF. The CDR3 bases are TGTGCCAGCAATCGCGGGGGGACTCCAAGCTCTGGAAACACCATATATTTT.

The rearrangement joins TRBV30 to TRBJ1-1; D not certain. V shed 0 bases and J shed 1 base, with 12 bases lying between them. This CDR3 is 15 amino acids long. The germline V gene has CDR1 GTSNPN and CDR2 SVGIG (reference sequence). The CDR3: CAWSVLFEKNTEAFF. For the CDR3, the DNA is TGTGCCTGGAGTGTACTTTTCGAGAAGAACACTGAAGCTTTCTTT.

This rearrangement joins TRBV3-1 (or the pseudogene TRBV3-2) to TRBJ1-1; D is uncertain. Trimming took off 5 bases at V and 6 bases at J, with 19 bases between the two ends. CDR1 and CDR2 (germline): LGHDT, YNNKEL (reference sequence). The CDR3 runs to 15 residues. The CDR3 nucleotides read TGTGCCAGCAGCAAAACAAAGACTTTGAGAGCTGAAGCTTTCTTT. Amino acid sequence: CASSKTKTLRAEAFF.

This chain connects TRBV3-1 (or the pseudogene TRBV3-2) to TRBJ2-2; maybe TRBD1 (7 bases). V was shortened by 8 bases and J by 2 bases, with 12 bases between the two germline ends. CDR3 length: 14 residues. Germline-derived CDR1 and CDR2 are LGHDT and YNNKEL (reference sequence). CDR3 nucleotides: TGTGCCAGCGCAGGGGGGAGAAACACCGGGGAGCTGTTTTTT. Amino acids: CASAGGRNTGELFF.

CDR3 nucleotides: TGTGCCAGCAGCCTTATGATGGTCGGAGGGGAGACCCAGTACTTC. Translated: CASSLMMVGGETQYF. The V gene is TRBV11-2, the J gene TRBJ2-5, with a weak D call TRBD2 (6 bases). There are 15 residues in the CDR3. Germline CDR1 and CDR2: SGHAT and FQNNGV. Trimming pared 5 bases from V and 5 bases from J, leaving 18 bases between.

There are a few counts of this clone. This rearrangement joins TRBV28 to TRBJ2-2, with D perhaps matching TRBD2 (7 bases). CDR3 length: 15 residues. Germline assignment: CDR1 MDHEN and CDR2 SYDVKM. V lost 3 bases to trimming and J lost 7 bases, with 15 bases between them. CDR3 protein: CASSLFGAGHGELFF. As DNA, the CDR3 is TGTGCCAGCAGTTTGTTCGGAGCGGGACACGGGGAGCTGTTTTTT.

The rearrangement joins TRBV19 to TRBJ1-2, with 11 bases matching TRBD1. This CDR3 spans 15 amino acids. Germline V CDR1 and CDR2: LNHDA, SQIVND (reference sequence). The junction had 6 bases not matched to a gene; V was cut back by 3 bases and J by 6 bases. The CDR3 sequence: CASSIRRDRGDGYTF. In nucleotides, the CDR3 is TGTGCCAGTAGTATCCGACGGGACAGGGGGGATGGCTACACCTTC. Looking up the rest from reference TRBV19 and TRBJ1-2 gives the full variable domain: DGGITQSPKYLFRKEGQNVTLSCEQNLNHDAMYWYRQDPGQGLRLIYYSQIVNDFQKGDIAEGYSVSREKKESFPLTVTSAQKNPTAFYLCASSIRRDRGDGYTFGSGTRLTVV.

The chain links TRBV18 to TRBJ1-1, with D maybe TRBD1 (6 bases). Germline V CDR1 and CDR2: KGHSH, LQKENI. Trimming stripped 1 base from V and 0 bases from J, with 18 bases between. This CDR3 contains 18 residues. CDR3 region: CASSPLNFAQGLNTEAFF. CDR3 nucleotide sequence: TGTGCCAGCTCACCACTTAATTTCGCCCAGGGGTTGAACACTGAAGCTTTCTTT.

The chain is built from TRBV5-1 and TRBJ1-6; 8 nucleotides agree with TRBD1. V shed 5 bases, J shed 7 bases, and the junction held 2 bases outside the gene matches. The CDR3 extends over 13 amino acids. CDR1 SGHRS and CDR2 YFSETQ come from the germline V gene. CDR3 sequence (DNA): TGCGCCAGCAGGCGACAGGGGAATTCACCCCTCCACTTT. As protein: CASRRQGNSPLHF.

This chain links TRBV6-5 with TRBJ1-2; TRBD1 matches 8 bases. This CDR3 is 15 amino acids long. V trimming: 0 bases; J trimming: 4 bases; junction bases outside the gene matches: 4. Germline CDR1 and CDR2: MNHEY and SVGAGI. The DNA for the CDR3 is TGTGCCAGCAGTTACTCAACGACAGGGGCCTATGGCTACACCTTC. This encodes CASSYSTTGAYGYTF.

The genes are TRBV6-2 or TRBV6-3 and TRBJ1-1; 10 nucleotides align to TRBD1. V was clipped by 0 bases and J by 0 bases; unmatched bases: 4. The CDR3 extends over 17 amino acids. Germline assignment: CDR1 MNHEY and CDR2 SVGEGT. The CDR3 DNA follows: TGTGCCAGCAGTTACTCCGGACAGGGGGGATTGAACACTGAAGCTTTCTTT. This sequence encodes CASSYSGQGGLNTEAFF.

The chain uses TRBV5-6 and TRBJ1-2; tentatively, D is TRBD1 (6 bases). This CDR3 is 14 amino acids long. V lost 4 bases, J lost 4 bases, and 14 bases lay in between. Per the germline V gene, CDR1 is SGHDT and CDR2 is YYEEEE. CDR3 in amino acids: CASSNSDRVYGYTF. As DNA, the CDR3 is TGTGCCAGCAGCAACTCGGACAGAGTCTATGGCTACACCTTC.

With respect to this clone: Germline is not matched at one junction end, which may reflect a read error. The chain uses TRBV7-7 and TRBJ1-3; 10 nucleotides match TRBD1. Germline lookup yields CDR1 SSHAT and CDR2 FNYEAQ (reference sequence). The CDR3 has 15 amino acids. The DNA for the CDR3 is TGTGCTAGCAGCCCAGACAGGGGGCAAGGAAACACCATATATTTT. This gives the protein CASSPDRGQGNTIYF.